Each of the 12 T cell receptor beta chains below was sequenced from the same sample in a study of cytomegalovirus exposure and HLA in healthy donors. Generated by immunoSEQ multiplex PCR, the TCRdb table keeps only in-frame clones and is missing some. The sample yields about 100,000 clones, roughly 94% seen once. Sequenced material: PBMCs. The receptors come from a woman younger than 35 in good health and CMV-seronegative.

This sequence joins TRBV9 and TRBJ2-7; TRBD1 aligns across 10 bases. The CDR3 runs 16 residues. With 3 bases clipped from V and 1 base from J, the junction kept 7 bases outside the gene matches. In germline, CDR1 is SGDLS, CDR2 YYNGEE. The CDR3 DNA sequence: TGTGCCAGCAGCGCCCGGGACAGGGGTTATTCCTACGAGCAGTACTTC. This gives the protein CASSARDRGYSYEQYF.

The gene calls are TRBV2 and TRBJ2-2, with D maybe TRBD1 (5 bases). The CDR3 has 15 amino acids. Germline V lookup: CDR1 SNHLY, CDR2 FYNNEI. Trimming left V 1 base short and J 3 bases short, with 9 bases between. CDR3 coding DNA: TGTGCCAGCAGTGAAGTGGGGCGCGACACCGGGGAGCTGTTTTTT. This codes for CASSEVGRDTGELFF.

The chain joins TRBV5-1 to TRBJ2-7; 7 nucleotides match TRBD1. The germline gives CDR1 SGHRS, CDR2 YFSETQ. The CDR3 totals 15 residues. With 1 base clipped from V and 5 bases from J, the junction kept 9 bases outside the gene matches. CDR3 nucleotides: TGCGCCAGCAGCTTGACAGGGGCGCCCGGGAACGAGCAGTACTTC. Its protein product is CASSLTGAPGNEQYF.

This chain joins TRBV9 and TRBJ1-1; TRBD1 aligns across 7 bases. The CDR3 runs 14 residues. The V segment lost 4 bases and the J segment 1 base; nucleotides outside the gene matches: 4. Germline CDR1 SGDLS, CDR2 YYNGEE. This CDR3 is CASSPRGRNTEAFF. In nucleotides, the CDR3 is TGTGCCAGCAGCCCAAGGGGGCGGAACACTGAAGCTTTCTTT. Filled out from reference TRBV9 and TRBJ1-1, the complete variable domain reads DSGVTQTPKHLITATGQRVTLRCSPRSGDLSVYWYQQSLDQGLQFLIQYYNGEERAKGNILERFSAQQFPDLHSELNLSSLELGDSALYFCASSPRGRNTEAFFGQGTRLTVV.

For the CDR3, the DNA is TGCAGTGTCGGGTCCTACGAGCAGTACTTC. This codes for CSVGSYEQYF. V usage is TRBV20-1 and J usage is TRBJ2-7; no reliable D call. Trimming removed 7 bases at V and 1 base at J, with 5 bases between. Germline loops: CDR1 DFQATT, CDR2 SNEGSKA (reference sequence). This CDR3 contains 10 residues.

CDR3 in amino acids: CASSYSIGQGQETQYF. The CDR3 bases are TGTGCCAGCAGTTACTCGATCGGTCAGGGTCAGGAGACCCAGTACTTC. This chain joins TRBV6-5 and TRBJ2-5; TRBD1 might be the D (5 bases). Trimming took 0 bases from V and 5 from J, leaving 16 bases between them. The CDR3 has 16 amino acids. Germline values: CDR1 MNHEY, CDR2 SVGAGI.

The chain's CDR3 is CASSQANRGLGEQYF. The CDR3 nucleotides read TGTGCCAGCTCTCAGGCGAACAGGGGTTTGGGAGAGCAGTACTTC. The V gene is TRBV18, the J gene TRBJ2-7; 7 bases map to TRBD1. Germline CDR1 reads KGHSH; CDR2 reads LQKENI. The CDR3 loop spans 15 amino acids. V shed 6 bases, J shed 7 bases, and the junction held 15 bases outside the gene matches.

Here the CDR3 reads CASSESSREPFF. The CDR3 DNA sequence: TGCGCCAGCAGTGAGTCGTCGCGGGAGCCTTTCTTC. V gene TRBV10-1 combines with J gene TRBJ2-1, with 7 bases identical to TRBD2. Germline values: CDR1 WNHNN, CDR2 SYGVQD (reference sequence). The V and J ends lost 0 bases and 16 bases, in that order; junction bases with no gene match: 6. The CDR3 sequence is 12 residues long.

This chain joins TRBV5-6 and TRBJ2-1; D is perhaps TRBD2 (6 bases). This CDR3 is 14 amino acids long. The V end lost 6 bases, the J end lost 1 base, and 11 bases lay between the germline ends. The V gene's germline CDR1 is SGHDT and CDR2 YYEEEE. CDR3 protein: CASTPGGSYNEQFF. The DNA for the CDR3 is TGTGCCAGCACCCCTGGGGGGTCCTACAATGAGCAGTTCTTC.

CDR3 DNA: TGTGCCAGCAGCTTGGCCGGACCAGGGATTGGGGAGACCCAGTACTTC. Its translation: CASSLAGPGIGETQYF. This rearrangement joins TRBV5-5 to TRBJ2-5, with TRBD1 as a possible D gene (5 bases). This CDR3 region has 16 residues. CDR1 SGHKS and CDR2 YYEKEE come from the germline V gene (reference sequence). Trimming removed 0 bases from V and 5 bases from J, with 17 bases in between.

CDR3 coding DNA: TGTGCCAGCCAACCCCCCGTAGCGACAGGGTGGAACAATGAGCAGTTCTTC. It encodes CASQPPVATGWNNEQFF. This chain connects TRBV18 to TRBJ2-1; 7 bases are shared with TRBD1. CDR1 is KGHSH, CDR2 LQKENI, per germline. The CDR3 extends over 17 amino acids. The ends lost 8 bases at V and 5 bases at J; junction bases unmatched: 18.

This chain links TRBV19 with TRBJ2-7, with D perhaps matching TRBD1 (6 bases). The germline gives CDR1 LNHDA, CDR2 SQIVND (reference sequence). V was pared by 1 base and J by 1 base, with 11 bases between. This CDR3 region has 15 residues. The CDR3 region is CASSIVGHESYEQYF. CDR3 nucleotides: TGTGCCAGTAGTATAGTGGGACATGAGTCCTACGAGCAGTACTTC.